The source of this T cell receptor (beta chain) is a study of OX40 agonist ivuxolimab in advanced cancers. Germline V gives CDR1 MGHRA, CDR2 YSYEKL. The CDR3 runs to 16 residues. V shed 4 bases and J 8 bases; nucleotides not matched to a gene: 12. To note about this clone: Its antigen is as yet unknown.

TCRdb keeps only in-frame clones here, not all; method: immunoSEQ multiplex PCR. The sample has about 81,000 clones; 90% to 95% are singletons. Whole-study results and caveats: Among expanded peripheral T cells, antigen specificity went undetermined.

The V call is TRBV4-1, the J call TRBJ1-4; TRBD1 matches 8 bases. This clonotype originated in an adult with an advanced solid tumor such as melanoma, head and neck, liver or kidney cancer. The sequencing here drew on CD4+ or CD8+ T cells sorted from blood, taken in a trial of the OX40 agonist ivuxolimab. The CDR3 loop reads CASSPRTGRSDEKLFF. DNA of the CDR3: TGCGCCAGCAGCCCTAGGACAGGGAGGTCGGACGAAAAACTGTTTTTT.